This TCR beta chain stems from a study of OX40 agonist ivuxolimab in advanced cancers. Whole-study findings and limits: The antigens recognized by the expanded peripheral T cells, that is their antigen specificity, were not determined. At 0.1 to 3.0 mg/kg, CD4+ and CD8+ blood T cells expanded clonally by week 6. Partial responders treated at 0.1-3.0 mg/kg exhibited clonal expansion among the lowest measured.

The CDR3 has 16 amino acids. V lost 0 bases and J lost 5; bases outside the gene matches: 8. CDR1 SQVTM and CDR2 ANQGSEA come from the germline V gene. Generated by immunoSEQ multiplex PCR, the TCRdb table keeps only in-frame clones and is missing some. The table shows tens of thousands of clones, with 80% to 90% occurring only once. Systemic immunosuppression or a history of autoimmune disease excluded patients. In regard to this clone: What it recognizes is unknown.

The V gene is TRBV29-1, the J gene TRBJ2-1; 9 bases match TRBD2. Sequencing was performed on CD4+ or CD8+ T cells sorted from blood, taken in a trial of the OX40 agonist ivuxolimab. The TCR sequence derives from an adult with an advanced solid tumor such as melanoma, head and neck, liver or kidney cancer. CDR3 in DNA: TGCAGCGTTGAAGACCCAGGGCTAGCGGGAAACAATGAGCAGTTCTTC. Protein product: CSVEDPGLAGNNEQFF.